This T cell receptor (beta chain) derives from a study of cytomegalovirus exposure and HLA in healthy donors. Study summary: Earlier findings included about 120 million unique TCR beta sequences obtained from 150 million to 200 million T cells.

V lost 3 bases, J lost 8 bases, and 16 bases lay in between. This CDR3 region has 15 residues. The V gene's germline CDR1 is SEHNR and CDR2 FQNEAQ (reference sequence). The study ran its PCR with 60 Vbeta and 13 Jbeta primers. Profiled with immunoSEQ multiplex PCR; TCRdb holds only in-frame clones, not every one. The sample shows around 100,000 clones, less than 80% of them seen only once. Specimen: PBMCs. This chain joins TRBV7-9 and TRBJ1-4, with a tentative D call TRBD1 (5 bases). This sequence originates from a woman between 40 and 50 years old in good health and CMV-seropositive. This chain's CDR3 is CASSLGIQGREKLFF. For the CDR3, the DNA is TGTGCCAGCAGCTTGGGGATCCAGGGCAGGGAAAAACTGTTTTTT.